The 14 T cell receptor beta chains listed next were all sequenced from one sample in a study of cytomegalovirus exposure and HLA in healthy donors. The PCR was carried out with 60 Vbeta primers and 13 Jbeta primers. Clones were sequenced by immunoSEQ multiplex PCR, and TCRdb holds only the in-frame ones, with some missing. The sample's table shows roughly 75,000 clones. Sequenced sample: PBMCs. The source of these receptors is a man aged 35-49 years in good health and CMV-seronegative.

The rearrangement joins TRBV4-2 to TRBJ2-5; D is perhaps TRBD2 (6 bases). V was cut by 5 bases and J by 5 bases, with 15 bases left in between. Germline V gene sequence: CDR1 LGHNA, CDR2 YNFKEQ. This CDR3 has 14 residues. CDR3 DNA: TGTGCCAGCAGCTCGATGTCTGCGGGGGAGACCCAGTACTTC. Translation gives CASSSMSAGETQYF.

The chain carries TRBV28 and TRBJ1-5, with a tentative D call TRBD1 (6 bases). This CDR3 contains 14 residues. Trimming cost V 5 bases and J 5 bases, with 13 bases left between them. CDR1 MDHEN and CDR2 SYDVKM come from the germline V gene. The CDR3 DNA sequence: TGTGCCAGCAGTCAACAGGGATCCTATCAGCCCCAGCATTTT. The encoded protein is CASSQQGSYQPQHF.

This rearrangement joins TRBV15 to TRBJ1-5, with D uncertain. Trimming stripped 0 bases from V and 3 bases from J, with 15 bases between. Germline V gene lookup returns CDR1 LNHNV and CDR2 YYDKDF (reference sequence). This CDR3 contains 17 residues. The CDR3 loop reads CATSRDDIHYSNQPQHF. The CDR3 DNA sequence: TGTGCCACCAGCAGAGACGACATACATTACTCCAATCAGCCCCAGCATTTT. The whole variable domain, filled in from reference TRBV15 and TRBJ1-5, reads DAMVIQNPRYQVTQFGKPVTLSCSQTLNHNVMYWYQQKSSQAPKLLFHYYDKDFNNEADTPDNFQSRRPNTSFCFLDIRSPGLGDTAMYLCATSRDDIHYSNQPQHFGDGTRLSIL.

This chain links TRBV25-1 with TRBJ1-1, with TRBD1 as a possible D gene (6 bases). V was trimmed by 3 bases and J by 5 bases, leaving 19 bases between them. Germline values: CDR1 MGHDK, CDR2 SYGVNS. CDR3 size: 16 residues. The CDR3 is CASSDPRGGTRTEAFF. The DNA of the CDR3 is TGTGCCAGCAGTGACCCACGGGGGGGCACGAGGACTGAAGCTTTCTTT.

V is TRBV6-5 and J is TRBJ2-7, with TRBD1 identical over 8 bases. This CDR3 is built from 13 residues. V lost 5 bases to trimming and J lost 6 bases; unmatched junction nucleotides: 6. The germline V gene encodes CDR1 MNHEY and CDR2 SVGAGI. The CDR3 nucleotides read TGTGCCAGCAGTGAAGGACAGGGACCCGAGCAGTACTTC. Translating it yields CASSEGQGPEQYF.

V is TRBV18 and J is TRBJ1-5; 9 nucleotides agree with TRBD1. Germline assignment: CDR1 KGHSH and CDR2 LQKENI. J was trimmed by 8 bases and V by 2 bases; bases with no gene match: 7. The CDR3 length is 15 residues. CDR3 loop: CASSPRTGAEKPQHF. CDR3 nucleotide sequence: TGTGCCAGCTCACCAAGGACAGGGGCCGAAAAGCCCCAGCATTTT.

In DNA, the CDR3 is TGTGCCAGCAGCCGCGGGGTAGGAGAGACCCAGTACTTC. It translates to CASSRGVGETQYF. The chain couples TRBV7-2 to TRBJ2-5; D possibly corresponds to TRBD2 (6 bases). The CDR3 is 13 residues long. The V gene's germline CDR1 is SGHTA and CDR2 FQGNSA. Trimming removed 5 bases at V and 4 bases at J, with 11 bases between.

The chain recombines TRBV5-4 with TRBJ2-1; 7 positions match TRBD1. The germline CDR1 and CDR2 sequences are SGHNT and YYREEE (reference sequence). V dropped 3 bases and J dropped 4; count of bases not matched to a gene: 10. The CDR3 sequence is 16 residues long. In DNA form, the CDR3 reads TGTGCCAGCAGCTCGACCACAGGGGCCGGGTACAATGAGCAGTTCTTC. Its translation: CASSSTTGAGYNEQFF.

The rearrangement joins TRBV7-2 to TRBJ2-3, with 9 bases matching TRBD2. Trimming cost V 5 bases and J 0 bases; bases outside gene matches: 6. Germline V lookup: CDR1 SGHTA, CDR2 FQGNSA. The CDR3 length is 16 residues. The chain's CDR3 is CASSERGVTSTDTQYF. The CDR3, as DNA: TGTGCCAGCAGCGAGCGGGGGGTGACTAGCACAGATACGCAGTATTTT.

The CDR3 protein is CASRDTGGTEAFF. In DNA form, the CDR3 reads TGTGCCAGTAGGGATACAGGGGGCACTGAAGCTTTCTTT. The V call is TRBV19, the J call TRBJ1-1; 8 bases are shared with TRBD1. Germline V CDR1 and CDR2: LNHDA, SQIVND (reference sequence). CDR3 size: 13 residues. V was clipped by 6 bases and J by 4 bases; unmatched bases: 4.

The rearrangement uses TRBV6-1 and TRBJ2-7, with TRBD1 matching 7 bases. The tail of the sequence fits TRBJ2-1 better, so the J call may be wrong. The germline V gene encodes CDR1 MNHNS and CDR2 SASEGT. The CDR3 consists of 15 residues. The CDR3 sequence is CASSEPGGSYNEQFF. CDR3 DNA: TGTGCCAGCAGTGAACCAGGGGGTAGCTACAATGAGCAGTTCTTC.

This rearrangement joins TRBV29-1 to TRBJ1-1; 9 bases line up with TRBD1. After removal of 1 base from V and 13 bases from J, the junction contained 10 bases not matched to a gene. The length of the CDR3 is 13 residues. Germline-derived CDR1 and CDR2 are SQVTM and ANQGSEA. The chain's CDR3 is CSVEGQGTGQFFF. In nucleotides, the CDR3 is TGCAGCGTTGAAGGGCAGGGGACAGGGCAATTTTTCTTT. Variable domain in full (rest from reference TRBV29-1 and TRBJ1-1): SAVISQKPSRDICQRGTSLTIQCQVDSQVTMMFWYRQQPGQSLTLIATANQGSEATYESGFVIDKFPISRPNLTFSTLTVSNMSPEDSSIYLCSVEGQGTGQFFFGQGTRLTVV.

This chain links TRBV7-9 with TRBJ2-3; 8 positions match TRBD1. The CDR3 is 18 amino acids. In germline, CDR1 is SEHNR, CDR2 FQNEAQ (reference sequence). The V gene end was trimmed by 4 bases and the J gene end by 3 bases; junction bases not matched to a gene: 15. The CDR3 DNA reads TGTGCCAGCAGCTCCAGGGTTGACAGGGGCGCGGGGACAGATACGCAGTATTTT. This sequence encodes CASSSRVDRGAGTDTQYF.

The rearrangement links TRBV5-1 to TRBJ2-1; maybe TRBD1 (6 bases). The CDR3 runs 18 residues. V was trimmed by 3 bases and J by 7 bases, leaving 26 bases between them. Germline V gene data show CDR1 as SGHRS and CDR2 as YFSETQ. The CDR3 loop is CASSSPGPGHPHGNEQFF. CDR3 DNA: TGCGCCAGCAGCTCTCCAGGGCCGGGACATCCGCATGGGAATGAGCAGTTCTTC.